This TCR beta chain originates from a study of cytomegalovirus exposure and HLA in healthy donors. Broader study findings: A later analysis found most CMV-associated TCR beta chains apparently HLA-restricted.

Germline V gene sequence: CDR1 LNHNV, CDR2 YYDKDF (reference sequence). The CDR3 loop spans 13 amino acids. Deletions cut 0 bases from V and 6 bases from J, with 9 bases between. With 60 Vbeta and 13 Jbeta primers, the PCR was carried out. Libraries were prepared by immunoSEQ multiplex PCR; TCRdb keeps only in-frame clonotypes and omits some of them. The sample table sets out around 52,000 clones. Notes on this clone: Its target is not known.

This TCR was recovered from a man in his forties in good health and CMV-seropositive. The V and J genes are TRBV15 and TRBJ2-7; D unresolved. Specimen: PBMCs. CDR3 sequence reads: CATSRDRVSEQYF. The CDR3, as DNA: TGTGCCACCAGCAGAGATCGTGTCTCCGAGCAGTACTTC. The whole variable domain, remainder taken from reference TRBV15 and TRBJ2-7, is DAMVIQNPRYQVTQFGKPVTLSCSQTLNHNVMYWYQQKSSQAPKLLFHYYDKDFNNEADTPDNFQSRRPNTSFCFLDIRSPGLGDTAMYLCATSRDRVSEQYFGPGTRLTVT.